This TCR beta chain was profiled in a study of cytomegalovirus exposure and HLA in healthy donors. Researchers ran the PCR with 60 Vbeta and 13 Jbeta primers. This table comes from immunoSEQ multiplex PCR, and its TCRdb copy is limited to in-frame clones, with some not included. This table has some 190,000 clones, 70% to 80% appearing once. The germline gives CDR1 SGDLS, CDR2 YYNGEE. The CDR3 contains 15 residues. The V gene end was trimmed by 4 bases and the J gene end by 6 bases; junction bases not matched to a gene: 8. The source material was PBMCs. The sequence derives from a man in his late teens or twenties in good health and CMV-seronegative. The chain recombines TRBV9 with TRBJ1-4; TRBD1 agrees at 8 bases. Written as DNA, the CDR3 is TGTGCCAGCAGCTCCGGACAGGGTATTTATGAAAAACTGTTTTTT. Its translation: CASSSGQGIYEKLFF.